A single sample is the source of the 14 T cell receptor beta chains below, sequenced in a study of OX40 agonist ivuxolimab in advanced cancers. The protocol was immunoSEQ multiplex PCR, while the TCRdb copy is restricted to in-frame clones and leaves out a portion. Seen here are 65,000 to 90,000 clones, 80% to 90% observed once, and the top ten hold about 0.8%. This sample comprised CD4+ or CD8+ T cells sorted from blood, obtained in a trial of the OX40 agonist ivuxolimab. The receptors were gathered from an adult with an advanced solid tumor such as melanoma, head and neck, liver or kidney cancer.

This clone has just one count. This chain's CDR3 is CSHQTTSAGRAFF. CDR3 coding DNA: TGCAGCCACCAAACCACTTCGGCAGGGAGAGCTTTCTTT. The rearrangement uses TRBV29-1 and TRBJ1-1, with D possibly matching TRBD1 (5 bases). Looked up from germline, CDR1 is SQVTM and CDR2 is ANQGSEA. The CDR3 is 13 amino acids. V shed 8 bases and J shed 10 bases, with 23 bases lying between them.

CDR3 sequence reads: CASSLVADEQFF. For the CDR3, the DNA is TGTGCCAGCAGCTTAGTGGCGGATGAGCAGTTCTTC. The chain combines TRBV7-9 with TRBJ2-1, with D unclear. V lost 1 base, J lost 8 bases, and 6 bases lay in between. In germline, CDR1 is SEHNR, CDR2 FQNEAQ (reference sequence). The CDR3 contains 12 residues.

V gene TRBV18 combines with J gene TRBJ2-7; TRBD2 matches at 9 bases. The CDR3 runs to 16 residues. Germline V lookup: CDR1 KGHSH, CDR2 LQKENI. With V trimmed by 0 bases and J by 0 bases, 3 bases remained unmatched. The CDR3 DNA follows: TGTGCCAGCTCACCACCGTCGACTAGCGGCTCCTACGAGCAGTACTTC. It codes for CASSPPSTSGSYEQYF.

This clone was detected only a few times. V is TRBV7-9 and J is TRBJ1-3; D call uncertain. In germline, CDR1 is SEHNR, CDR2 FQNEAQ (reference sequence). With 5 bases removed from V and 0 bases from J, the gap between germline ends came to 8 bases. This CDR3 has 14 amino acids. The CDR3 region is CASSKDTSGNTIYF. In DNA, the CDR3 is TGTGCCAGCAGCAAAGATACCTCTGGAAACACCATATATTTT.

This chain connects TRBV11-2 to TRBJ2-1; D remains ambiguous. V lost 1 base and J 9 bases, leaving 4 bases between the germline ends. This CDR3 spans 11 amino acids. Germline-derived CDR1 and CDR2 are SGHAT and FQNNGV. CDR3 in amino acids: CASSLGREQFF. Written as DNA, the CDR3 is TGTGCCAGCAGCTTAGGCCGTGAGCAGTTCTTC.

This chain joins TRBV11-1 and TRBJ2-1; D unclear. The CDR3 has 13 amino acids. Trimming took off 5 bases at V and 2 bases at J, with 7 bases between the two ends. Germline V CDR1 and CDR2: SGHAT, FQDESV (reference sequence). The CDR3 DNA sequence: TGTGCCAGCAGCGGTCCCGCCTACAATGAGCAGTTCTTC. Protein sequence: CASSGPAYNEQFF. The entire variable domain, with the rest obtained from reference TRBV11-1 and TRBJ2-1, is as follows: EAEVAQSPRYKITEKSQAVAFWCDPISGHATLYWYRQILGQGPELLVQFQDESVVDDSQLPKDRFSAERLKGVDSTLKIQPAELGDSAMYLCASSGPAYNEQFFGPGTRLTVL.

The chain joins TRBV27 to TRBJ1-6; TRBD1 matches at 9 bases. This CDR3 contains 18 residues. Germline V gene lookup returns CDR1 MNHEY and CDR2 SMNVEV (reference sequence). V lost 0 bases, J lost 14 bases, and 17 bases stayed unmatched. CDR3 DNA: TGTGCCAGCAGTTTATCGGGGCTAGGGACAGGGATGATATCATCCCTCCACTTT. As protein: CASSLSGLGTGMISSLHF.

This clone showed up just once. The CDR3: CAIREDRGGETQYF. The CDR3 coding sequence is TGTGCCATCAGGGAGGACAGGGGAGGAGAGACCCAGTACTTC. This chain uses TRBV10-3 with TRBJ2-5; TRBD1 matches at 9 bases. The CDR3 consists of 14 residues. Germline V gene data show CDR1 as ENHRY and CDR2 as SYGVKD. The V segment lost 6 bases and the J segment 4 bases; nucleotides outside the gene matches: 6.

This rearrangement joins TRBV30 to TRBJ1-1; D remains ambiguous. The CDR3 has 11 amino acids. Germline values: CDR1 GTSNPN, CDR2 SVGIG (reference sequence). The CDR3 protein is CASNRNTEAFF. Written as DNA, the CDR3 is TGTGCTAGCAACAGGAACACTGAAGCTTTCTTT.

This chain's CDR3 is CASVTGTYGYTF. In nucleotides, the CDR3 is TGTGCCAGTGTGACAGGGACCTATGGCTACACCTTC. The V gene is TRBV19, the J gene TRBJ1-2; 7 positions match TRBD1. This CDR3 has 12 amino acids. Germline V gene data show CDR1 as LNHDA and CDR2 as SQIVND (reference sequence). The V gene end was trimmed by 8 bases and the J gene end by 4 bases; junction bases not matched to a gene: 4.

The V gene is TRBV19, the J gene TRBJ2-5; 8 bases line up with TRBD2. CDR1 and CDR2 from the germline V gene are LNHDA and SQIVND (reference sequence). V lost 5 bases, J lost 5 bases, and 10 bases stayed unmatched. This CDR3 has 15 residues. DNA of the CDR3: TGTGCCAGTAGTCGTAACGGGAGGGCCGGGGAGACCCAGTACTTC. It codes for CASSRNGRAGETQYF.

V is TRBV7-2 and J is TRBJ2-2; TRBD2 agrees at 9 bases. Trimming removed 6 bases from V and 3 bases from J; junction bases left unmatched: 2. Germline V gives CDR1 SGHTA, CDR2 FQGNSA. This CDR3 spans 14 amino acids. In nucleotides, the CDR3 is TGTGCCAGCAGTTCTAGCGGGGACACCGGGGAGCTGTTTTTT. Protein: CASSSSGDTGELFF.

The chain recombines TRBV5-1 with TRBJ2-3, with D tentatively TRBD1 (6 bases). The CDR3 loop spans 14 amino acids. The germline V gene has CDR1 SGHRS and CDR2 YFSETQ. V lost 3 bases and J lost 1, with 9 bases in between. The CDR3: CASSSRGGTDTQYF. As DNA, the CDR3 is TGCGCCAGCAGCTCCAGGGGAGGCACAGATACGCAGTATTTT.

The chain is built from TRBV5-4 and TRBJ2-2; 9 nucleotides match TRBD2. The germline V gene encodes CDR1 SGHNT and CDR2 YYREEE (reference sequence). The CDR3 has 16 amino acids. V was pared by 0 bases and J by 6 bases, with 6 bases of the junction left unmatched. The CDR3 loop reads CASSLEGSGRPGELFF. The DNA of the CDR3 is TGTGCCAGCAGCTTGGAAGGAAGCGGGAGGCCCGGGGAGCTGTTTTTT.